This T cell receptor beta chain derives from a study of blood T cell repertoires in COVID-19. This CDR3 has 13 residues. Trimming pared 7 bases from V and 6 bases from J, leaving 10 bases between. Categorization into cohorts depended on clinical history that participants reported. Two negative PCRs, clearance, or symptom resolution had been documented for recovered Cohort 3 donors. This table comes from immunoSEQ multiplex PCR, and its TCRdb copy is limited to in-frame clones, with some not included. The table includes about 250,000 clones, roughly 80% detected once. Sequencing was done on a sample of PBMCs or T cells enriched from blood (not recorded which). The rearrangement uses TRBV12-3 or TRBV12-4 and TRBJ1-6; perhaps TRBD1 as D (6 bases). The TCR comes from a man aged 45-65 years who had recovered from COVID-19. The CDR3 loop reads CASTGQSNSPLHF. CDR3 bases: TGTGCCAGCACCGGACAGTCTAATTCACCCCTCCACTTT.